Listed here are 29 T cell receptor beta chains from one sample, sequenced in a study of Ad26.COV2.S vaccination and SARS-CoV-2 variants. Regarding treatment: around 19 received Ad26.COV2.S at low or high dose, single or two shots; roughly 5 received placebo; per-sample allocation not given. Material that was analyzed had been drawn on day 63 after the first vaccine or placebo injection. Data came from immunoSEQ multiplex PCR; TCRdb stores just in-frame clones and leaves some out. The repertoire includes around 300,000 clones, more than 85% of them detected once, and about 5% sits in the top ten. This sample comprised peripheral blood, obtained in a trial of Ad26.COV2.S vaccine versus placebo. The source is a person aged 18-60 years who received the Ad26.COV2.S COVID-19 vaccine or a placebo.

This sequence joins TRBV28 and TRBJ2-7; D ambiguous. CDR3 size: 11 residues. V gave up 5 bases and J gave up 9 bases, with 11 bases separating them. Germline V gene lookup returns CDR1 MDHEN and CDR2 SYDVKM. As DNA, the CDR3 is TGTGCCAGCAGTAGCCTCTTGTTGCAGTACTTC. Its translation: CASSSLLLQYF.

The chain links TRBV27 to TRBJ2-1; 10 bases agree with TRBD1. The junction had 4 bases not matched to a gene; V was cut back by 4 bases and J by 4 bases. CDR1 is MNHEY, CDR2 SMNVEV, per germline (reference sequence). The CDR3 consists of 15 residues. The CDR3 protein is CASSSGDRGYNEQFF. The CDR3 nucleotides read TGTGCCAGCAGTTCAGGGGACAGGGGTTACAATGAGCAGTTCTTC.

The rearrangement joins TRBV5-1 to TRBJ1-3, with D uncertain. V was clipped by 2 bases and J by 2 bases, with 8 bases between them. This CDR3 spans 14 amino acids. Germline assignment: CDR1 SGHRS and CDR2 YFSETQ. CDR3 region: CASSLTGTGNTIYF. For the CDR3, the DNA is TGCGCCAGCAGCTTAACGGGGACTGGAAACACCATATATTTT.

This clone occurred a few times. The CDR3 loop is CASSSGDRGGYTF. For the CDR3, the DNA is TGTGCCAGCAGCTCGGGCGACAGGGGCGGCTACACCTTC. V gene TRBV7-8 combines with J gene TRBJ1-2; 8 bases are shared with TRBD1. The V gene end was trimmed by 4 bases and the J gene end by 8 bases; junction bases not matched to a gene: 6. CDR1 is SGHVS, CDR2 FQNEAQ, per germline. This CDR3 spans 13 amino acids.

The gene calls are TRBV27 and TRBJ1-1, with unresolved D. Germline V gene lookup returns CDR1 MNHEY and CDR2 SMNVEV (reference sequence). With 2 bases removed from V and 3 bases from J, the gap between germline ends came to 7 bases. CDR3 length: 13 amino acids. The CDR3 nucleotides are TGTGCCAGCAGTTTACGGGTTCACACTGAAGCTTTCTTT. This translates into CASSLRVHTEAFF.

This clone was recorded many times. This CDR3 is CASSLAGSGRNYEQYF. DNA of the CDR3: TGCGCCAGCAGCTTGGCCGGGAGCGGGAGGAACTACGAGCAGTACTTC. V is TRBV5-1 and J is TRBJ2-7, with TRBD2 matching over 9 bases. The germline CDR1 and CDR2 sequences are SGHRS and YFSETQ. The V gene end was trimmed by 0 bases and the J gene end by 3 bases; junction bases not matched to a gene: 7. The CDR3 spans 16 residues.

V gene TRBV11-2 combines with J gene TRBJ2-4; D may be TRBD1 or TRBD2 (5 bases each). Germline CDR1 SGHAT, CDR2 FQNNGV. V dropped 5 bases and J dropped 0 bases, with 14 bases sitting between them. The CDR3 has 16 residues. CDR3 in DNA: TGTGCCAGCAGCGCCGGGACCGCCAAAGCCAAAAACATTCAGTACTTC. Protein product: CASSAGTAKAKNIQYF.

This chain joins TRBV28 and TRBJ2-1; 8 bases fit TRBD2. V lost 7 bases and J lost 10; bases outside the gene matches: 9. CDR3 length equals 13 residues. Per germline, CDR1 MDHEN and CDR2 SYDVKM. The CDR3 bases are TGTGCCAGCAAAGGGACTAGGGAGGGCGAGCAGTTCTTC. Residues: CASKGTREGEQFF.

The genes are TRBV6-5 and TRBJ1-1; D is uncertain. V lost 6 bases and J lost 7, with 9 bases in between. CDR1 and CDR2 (germline): MNHEY, SVGAGI. This CDR3 region has 11 residues. CDR3 coding DNA: TGTGCCAGCAGACCCGACATTGAAGCTTTCTTT. Its translation: CASRPDIEAFF.

The rearrangement uses TRBV30 and TRBJ1-5; TRBD1 agrees at 10 bases. This CDR3 has 16 amino acids. Germline assignment: CDR1 GTSNPN and CDR2 SVGIG (reference sequence). The J segment lost 2 bases and the V segment lost 1 base, leaving 5 bases of the junction unmatched. CDR3 amino acids: CAWSETGQGGNQPQHF. CDR3 sequence (DNA): TGTGCCTGGAGTGAAACTGGACAGGGGGGCAATCAGCCCCAGCATTTT.

The chain has TRBV9 and TRBJ1-3, with D possibly matching TRBD1 (5 bases). Germline assignment: CDR1 SGDLS and CDR2 YYNGEE. Trimming took 1 base from V and 1 from J, leaving 12 bases between them. The CDR3 contains 16 residues. The DNA of the CDR3 is TGTGCCAGCAGCGTATTGGACACTTCGTCTGGAAACACCATATATTTT. This sequence encodes CASSVLDTSSGNTIYF.

V is TRBV7-2 and J is TRBJ2-3, with D possibly TRBD2 on 6 matching bases. Trimming left V 2 bases short and J 0 bases short, with 9 bases between. This CDR3 region has 15 residues. Germline V CDR1 and CDR2: SGHTA, FQGNSA. In nucleotides, the CDR3 is TGTGCCAGCAGCTTACTAGCGTTTAGCACAGATACGCAGTATTTT. Residues: CASSLLAFSTDTQYF.

On this clone: Additional DNA sequences in this sample encode the identical CDR3. The gene calls are TRBV7-9 and TRBJ1-1; 7 bases are shared with TRBD1. V lost 5 bases and J lost 0; bases outside the gene matches: 3. CDR1 is SEHNR and CDR2 is FQNEAQ in the germline V gene (reference sequence). The CDR3 spans 14 residues. CDR3 in amino acids: CASSLGQVNTEAFF. CDR3 coding DNA: TGTGCCAGCAGCCTCGGACAGGTGAACACTGAAGCTTTCTTT.

The J gene is TRBJ1-2, the V gene TRBV6-5; D gene unclear. V lost 3 bases, J lost 4 bases, and 15 bases lay in between. This CDR3 spans 15 amino acids. Germline V CDR1 and CDR2: MNHEY, SVGAGI. The CDR3 DNA sequence: TGTGCCAGCAGTTATCTAAGTCGAATCCCCTATGGCTACACCTTC. Translated, it gives CASSYLSRIPYGYTF.

The rearrangement joins TRBV4-2 to TRBJ2-5, with 12 bases matching TRBD2. The CDR3 length is 16 residues. V was pared by 3 bases and J by 4 bases, with 6 bases of the junction left unmatched. Germline CDR1 reads LGHNA; CDR2 reads YNFKEQ. The CDR3 region is CASSQPSGRARETQYF. In DNA form, the CDR3 reads TGTGCCAGCAGCCAGCCTAGCGGGAGGGCCCGAGAGACCCAGTACTTC.

This clone was observed a handful of times. The chain employs TRBV7-9 and TRBJ1-1; D remains unclear. The CDR3 runs to 11 residues. In germline, CDR1 is SEHNR, CDR2 FQNEAQ (reference sequence). Trimming took 5 bases from V and 7 from J, leaving 8 bases between them. In DNA, the CDR3 is TGTGCCAGCAGCCACGGCGTTGAAGCTTTCTTT. Encoded protein: CASSHGVEAFF. The full variable domain, in which reference TRBV7-9 and TRBJ1-1 provide the parts outside the CDR3, is DTGVSQNPRHKITKRGQNVTFRCDPISEHNRLYWYRQTLGQGPEFLTYFQNEAQLEKSRLLSDRFSAERPKGSFSTLEIQRTEQGDSAMYLCASSHGVEAFFGQGTRLTVV.

The genes are TRBV6-6 and TRBJ1-4; no clear D gene. The CDR3 spans 16 residues. Trimming removed 6 bases at V and 7 bases at J, with 21 bases between. Germline V gene lookup returns CDR1 MNHNY and CDR2 SVGAGI (reference sequence). The CDR3 protein is CASSPGLFGLGEKLFF. The CDR3 region has the DNA TGTGCCAGCAGCCCCGGTCTTTTCGGGCTTGGTGAAAAACTGTTTTTT.

J is TRBJ2-3 and V is TRBV28; 9 bases map to TRBD1. V was pared by 3 bases and J by 6 bases, with 7 bases of the junction left unmatched. CDR1 MDHEN and CDR2 SYDVKM come from the germline V gene. The CDR3 runs 15 residues. The CDR3 nucleotides are TGTGCCAGCAGTTTCGACACAGGGGGCGCGGATACGCAGTATTTT. Translated, it gives CASSFDTGGADTQYF.

The chain carries TRBV5-1 and TRBJ1-1; D not certain. The V gene's germline CDR1 is SGHRS and CDR2 YFSETQ. V lost 0 bases to trimming and J lost 1 base, with 7 bases between them. CDR3 length: 14 amino acids. The CDR3 region has the DNA TGCGCCAGCAGCTTGGTGTGGGCGAACACTGAAGCTTTCTTT. The encoded protein is CASSLVWANTEAFF.

CDR3 residues: CASSLGDMGANVLTF. The CDR3, as DNA: TGTGCCAGCAGCTTGGGGGATATGGGGGCCAACGTCCTGACTTTC. The chain is built from TRBV5-4 and TRBJ2-6; D is unresolved. V lost 0 bases to trimming and J lost 4 bases, with 8 bases between them. The CDR3 has 15 amino acids. CDR1 is SGHNT, CDR2 YYREEE, per germline (reference sequence).

This sequence joins TRBV5-1 and TRBJ2-7, with 9 bases that match TRBD1. The V segment lost 2 bases and the J segment 7 bases; nucleotides outside the gene matches: 7. This CDR3 has 14 residues. Germline CDR1 is SGHRS and CDR2 is YFSETQ. DNA of the CDR3: TGCGCCAGCAGCTTACCCGGGACAGGGACAGAGCAGTACTTC. This gives the protein CASSLPGTGTEQYF.

This sequence joins TRBV7-8 and TRBJ2-1; 12 bases align to TRBD1. With V trimmed by 5 bases and J by 9 bases, 29 bases remained unmatched. CDR3 size: 22 residues. The germline V gene has CDR1 SGHVS and CDR2 FQNEAQ. This CDR3 is CASSPRDRGLGLAALRGREQFF. The CDR3 nucleotides are TGTGCCAGCAGCCCCAGGGACAGGGGGCTTGGACTAGCGGCGCTCCGGGGACGTGAGCAGTTCTTC. The full variable domain, in which reference TRBV7-8 and TRBJ2-1 provide the parts outside the CDR3, is GAGVSQSPRYKVAKRGQDVALRCDPISGHVSLFWYQQALGQGPEFLTYFQNEAQLDKSGLPSDRFFAERPEGSVSTLKIQRTQQEDSAVYLCASSPRDRGLGLAALRGREQFFGPGTRLTVL.

In nucleotides, the CDR3 is TGTGCCAGTAGTAAATGGGCTGAACATGGCTACACCTTC. It codes for CASSKWAEHGYTF. This sequence joins TRBV19 and TRBJ1-2; D remains unclear. The CDR3 extends over 13 amino acids. CDR1 and CDR2 (germline): LNHDA, SQIVND (reference sequence). Trimming took off 4 bases at V and 6 bases at J, with 12 bases between the two ends.

The chain uses TRBV3-1 (or the pseudogene TRBV3-2) and TRBJ1-2; TRBD1 is a possible D gene (5 bases). Germline loops: CDR1 LGHDT, CDR2 YNNKEL (reference sequence). This CDR3 region has 13 residues. Trimming removed 4 bases at V and 10 bases at J, with 16 bases between. CDR3 in DNA: TGTGCCAGCAGCCGCGGAGGGGCAGGATCCTACACCTTC. Its protein product is CASSRGGAGSYTF.

A remark on this clone: Different DNA sequences within this sample yield the same CDR3. The chain employs TRBV15 and TRBJ2-3; D is uncertain. V lost 0 bases to trimming and J lost 2 bases, with 9 bases between them. The CDR3 has 15 amino acids. The germline V gene has CDR1 LNHNV and CDR2 YYDKDF (reference sequence). The CDR3: CATSRDLFSTDTQYF. DNA of the CDR3: TGTGCCACCAGCAGAGATCTCTTTTCCACAGATACGCAGTATTTT.

The chain carries TRBV19 and TRBJ2-3, with 11 positions matching TRBD1. The CDR3 has 16 residues. From germline, CDR1 is LNHDA and CDR2 SQIVND (reference sequence). The junction had 6 bases not matched to a gene; V was cut back by 4 bases and J by 3 bases. CDR3 DNA: TGTGCCAGTAGTAGGGACAGGGGGGGAAGGACAGATACGCAGTATTTT. Residues: CASSRDRGGRTDTQYF. Complete variable domain (other parts from reference TRBV19 and TRBJ2-3): DGGITQSPKYLFRKEGQNVTLSCEQNLNHDAMYWYRQDPGQGLRLIYYSQIVNDFQKGDIAEGYSVSREKKESFPLTVTSAQKNPTAFYLCASSRDRGGRTDTQYFGPGTRLTVL.

The chain joins TRBV6-1 to TRBJ2-1, with D perhaps TRBD2 (5 bases). Trimming shortened V by 2 bases and J by 3 bases, and 11 bases separated the two germline ends. CDR3 length: 15 residues. Germline CDR1 and CDR2: MNHNS and SASEGT. The CDR3 spells CASSELAGGYNEQFF. The DNA for the CDR3 is TGTGCCAGCAGTGAACTAGCCGGAGGCTACAATGAGCAGTTCTTC.

J is TRBJ2-7 and V is TRBV30; D is ambiguous. V lost 1 base and J lost 0, with 4 bases in between. The CDR3 loop spans 12 amino acids. In germline, CDR1 is GTSNPN, CDR2 SVGIG (reference sequence). CDR3 sequence (DNA): TGTGCCTGGAGTGCTGCCTCCTACGAGCAGTACTTC. Residues: CAWSAASYEQYF. Full variable domain (missing parts from reference TRBV30 and TRBJ2-7): SQTIHQWPATLVQPVGSPLSLECTVEGTSNPNLYWYRQAAGRGLQLLFYSVGIGQISSEVPQNLSASRPQDRQFILSSKKLLLSDSGFYLCAWSAASYEQYFGPGTRLTVT.

This sequence joins TRBV5-1 and TRBJ2-1; TRBD2 aligns across 11 bases. The V gene end was trimmed by 4 bases and the J gene end by 4 bases; junction bases not matched to a gene: 7. Germline lookup yields CDR1 SGHRS and CDR2 YFSETQ. The CDR3 extends over 16 amino acids. The CDR3 DNA reads as TGCGCCAGCAGCGCCGATACTAGCGGGAGTTACAATGAGCAGTTCTTC. Its protein product is CASSADTSGSYNEQFF.